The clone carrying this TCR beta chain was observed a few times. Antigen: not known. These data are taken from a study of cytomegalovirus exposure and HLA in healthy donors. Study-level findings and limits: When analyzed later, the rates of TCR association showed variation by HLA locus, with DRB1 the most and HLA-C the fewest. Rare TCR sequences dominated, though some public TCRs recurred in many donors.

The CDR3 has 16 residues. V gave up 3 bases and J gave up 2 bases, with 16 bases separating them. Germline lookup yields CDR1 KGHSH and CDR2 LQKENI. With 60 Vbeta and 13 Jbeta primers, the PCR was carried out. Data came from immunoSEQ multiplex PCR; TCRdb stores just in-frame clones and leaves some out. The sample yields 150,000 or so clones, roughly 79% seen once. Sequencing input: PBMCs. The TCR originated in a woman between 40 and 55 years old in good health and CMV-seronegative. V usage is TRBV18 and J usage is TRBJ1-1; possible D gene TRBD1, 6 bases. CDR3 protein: CASSPGQPELNTEAFF. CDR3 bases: TGTGCCAGCTCACCGGGACAACCTGAACTAAACACTGAAGCTTTCTTT.